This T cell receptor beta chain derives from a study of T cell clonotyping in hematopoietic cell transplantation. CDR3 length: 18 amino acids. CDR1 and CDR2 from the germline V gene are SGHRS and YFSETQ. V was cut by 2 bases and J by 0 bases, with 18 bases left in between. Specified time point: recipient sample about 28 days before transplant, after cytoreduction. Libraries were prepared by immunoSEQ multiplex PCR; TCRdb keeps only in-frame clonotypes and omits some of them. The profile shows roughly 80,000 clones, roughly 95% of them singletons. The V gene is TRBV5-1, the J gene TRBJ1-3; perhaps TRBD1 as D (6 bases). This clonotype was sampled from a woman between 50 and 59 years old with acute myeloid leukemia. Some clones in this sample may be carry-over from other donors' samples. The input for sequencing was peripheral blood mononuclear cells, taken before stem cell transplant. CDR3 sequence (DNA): TGCGCCAGCAGCTTAAACGATCAGGGGTTAAGCTCTGGAAACACCATATATTTT. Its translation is CASSLNDQGLSSGNTIYF.